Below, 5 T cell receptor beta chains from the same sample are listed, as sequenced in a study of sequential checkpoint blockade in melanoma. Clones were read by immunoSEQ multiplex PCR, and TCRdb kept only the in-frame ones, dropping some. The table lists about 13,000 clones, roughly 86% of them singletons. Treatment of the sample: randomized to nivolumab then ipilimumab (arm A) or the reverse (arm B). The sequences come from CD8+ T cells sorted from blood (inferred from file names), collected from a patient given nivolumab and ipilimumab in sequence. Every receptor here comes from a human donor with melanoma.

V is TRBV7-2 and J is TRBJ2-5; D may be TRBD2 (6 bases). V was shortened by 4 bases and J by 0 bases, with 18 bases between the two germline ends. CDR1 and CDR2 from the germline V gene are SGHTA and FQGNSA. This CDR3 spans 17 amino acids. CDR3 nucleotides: TGTGCCAGCAGCTACCTGCGGACTACCGGGTACCAAGAGACCCAGTACTTC. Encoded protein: CASSYLRTTGYQETQYF.

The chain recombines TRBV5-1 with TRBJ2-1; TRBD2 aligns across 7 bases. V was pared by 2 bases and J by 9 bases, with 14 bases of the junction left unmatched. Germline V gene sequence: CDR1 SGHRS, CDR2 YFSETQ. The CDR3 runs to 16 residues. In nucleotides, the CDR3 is TGCGCCAGCAGCTTAGCCGGGGGGAGGGCCGCGGGTGAGCAGTTCTTC. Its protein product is CASSLAGGRAAGEQFF.

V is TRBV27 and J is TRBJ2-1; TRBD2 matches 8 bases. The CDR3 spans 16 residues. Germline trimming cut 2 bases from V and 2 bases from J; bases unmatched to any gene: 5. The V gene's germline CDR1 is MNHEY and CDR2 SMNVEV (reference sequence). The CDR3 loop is CASSLNPGGAYNEQFF. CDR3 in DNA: TGTGCCAGCAGTTTAAATCCGGGAGGGGCCTACAATGAGCAGTTCTTC.

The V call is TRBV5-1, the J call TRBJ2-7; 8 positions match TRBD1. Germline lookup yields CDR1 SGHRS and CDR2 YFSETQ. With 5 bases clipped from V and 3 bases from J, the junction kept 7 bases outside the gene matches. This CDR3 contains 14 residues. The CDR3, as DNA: TGCGCCAGCAGGGCTCAGGGGGCTCGCTACGAGCAGTACTTC. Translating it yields CASRAQGARYEQYF.

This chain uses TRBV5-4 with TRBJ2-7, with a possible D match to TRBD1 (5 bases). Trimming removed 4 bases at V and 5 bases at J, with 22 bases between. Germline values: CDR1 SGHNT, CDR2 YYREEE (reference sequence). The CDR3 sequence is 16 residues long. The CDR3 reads CASSPSKAGSPHEQYF. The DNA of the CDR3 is TGTGCCAGCAGCCCCTCTAAGGCAGGGTCCCCGCACGAGCAGTACTTC.